A selection of T cell receptor beta chains follows, all from one sample in a study of shared clonotypes between healthy human individuals. Profiling relied on immunoSEQ multiplex PCR, and the TCRdb table lists in-frame clones only, not all of them. The table lists about 610,000 clones, around 97% of them singletons. Sequencing was done on a sample of naive CD4+ T cells sorted from blood. Source of these receptors: a woman aged 25 to 39 in good health. The CDR3 runs from the conserved cysteine through the conserved F or W. The D gene is left open where the match is weak. Size is stated for part of the rows, as once, few or many counts, or as a class when the clone is expanded.

v_call	j_call	d_call	clone_size	cdr3_length	cdr3_aa	cdr3_nt
TRBV6-5	TRBJ1-6	TRBD1	-	15	CASSYGRQGASPLHF	TGTGCCAGCAGTTACGGCCGTCAGGGGGCTTCACCCCTCCACTTT
TRBV2	TRBJ1-6	-	once	15	CASSEVGHQNSPLHF	TGTGCCAGCAGTGAAGTGGGACACCAAAATTCACCCCTCCACTTT
TRBV5-1	TRBJ2-5	TRBD2	-	16	CASSLVSLAAKETQYF	TGCGCCAGCAGCTTAGTAAGCCTAGCGGCCAAAGAGACCCAGTACTTC
TRBV18	TRBJ2-7	TRBD2	once	15	CASSPRGTSPHEQYF	TGTGCCAGCTCACCCAGAGGGACTAGTCCCCACGAGCAGTACTTC
TRBV7-2	TRBJ1-1	TRBD1	once	15	CASSLSQGAFNEAFF	TGTGCCAGCAGCTTATCCCAGGGGGCATTTAATGAAGCTTTCTTT
TRBV5-8	TRBJ2-7	-	-	14	CASSLGQLVYEQYF	TGTGCCAGCAGCCTAGGACAGTTAGTGTACGAGCAGTACTTC
TRBV7-9	TRBJ2-7	-	-	11	CASIDSYEQYF	TGTGCCAGCATCGACAGCTACGAGCAGTACTTC
TRBV9	TRBJ2-7	-	-	14	CASSGKGSAYEQYF	TGTGCCAGCAGCGGTAAAGGGTCCGCCTACGAGCAGTACTTC
TRBV5-1	TRBJ2-3	-	-	15	CASSLVVGSTDTQYF	TGCGCCAGCAGCTTGGTTGTGGGGAGCACAGATACGCAGTATTTT
TRBV29-1	TRBJ2-3	-	-	11	CSVEGVDTQYF	TGCAGCGTTGAAGGGGTAGATACGCAGTATTTT
TRBV28	TRBJ2-3	-	-	17	CASSLGWAGLVTDTQYF	TGTGCCAGCAGTTTAGGTTGGGCGGGCCTAGTCACAGATACGCAGTATTTT
TRBV28	TRBJ2-2	TRBD2	-	17	CASKTSGRYGLPGELFF	TGTGCCAGTAAGACTAGCGGGAGGTATGGGCTCCCCGGGGAGCTGTTTTTT
TRBV5-1	TRBJ2-5	-	-	14	CASSPLGAGETQYF	TGCGCCAGCAGCCCACTGGGGGCGGGAGAGACCCAGTACTTC
TRBV2	TRBJ1-4	-	-	14	CASSERTAYEKLFF	TGTGCCAGCAGTGAGAGGACAGCTTATGAAAAACTGTTTTTT
TRBV4-1	TRBJ2-7	TRBD2	-	16	CASSLAISGSLYEQYF	TGCGCCAGCAGCCTAGCAATTAGCGGGAGCCTCTACGAGCAGTACTTC
TRBV10-3	TRBJ1-6	TRBD1	-	18	CAISESVPRQGASSPLHF	TGTGCCATCAGTGAGTCCGTACCAAGACAGGGGGCTTCTTCACCCCTCCACTTT
TRBV5-1	TRBJ2-3	-	-	15	CASSLGSGSTDTQYF	TGCGCCAGCAGCTTGGGTTCCGGGTCCACAGATACGCAGTATTTT
TRBV7-2	TRBJ1-1	TRBD1	-	15	CASSLTGTGNTEAFF	TGTGCCAGCAGCTTAACCGGGACAGGGAACACTGAAGCTTTCTTT
TRBV6-5	TRBJ2-1	TRBD2	-	14	CASMSGSSYNEQFF	TGTGCCAGTATGAGCGGGAGCTCCTACAATGAGCAGTTCTTC
TRBV6-1	TRBJ2-7	-	-	14	CASSKSDASYEQYF	TGTGCCAGCAGTAAATCAGACGCGTCCTACGAGCAGTACTTC
TRBV5-4	TRBJ1-2	TRBD1	-	16	CASSRGQGAIDYGYTF	TGTGCCAGCAGCAGGGGACAGGGGGCTATTGACTATGGCTACACCTTC
TRBV29-1	TRBJ2-1	TRBD1	once	13	CSLRTGSSNEQFF	TGCAGCCTCAGGACAGGGAGTTCGAATGAGCAGTTCTTC
TRBV21-1	TRBJ2-7	-	-	17	CASSKVRRGLEVHEQYF	TGTGCCAGCAGCAAAGTGAGAAGGGGACTAGAGGTCCACGAGCAGTACTTC
TRBV7-2	TRBJ1-2	-	-	15	CASSRPARFLYGYTF	TGTGCCAGCAGCCGTCCGGCCCGGTTTTTGTATGGCTACACCTTC
TRBV21-1	TRBJ2-1	-	-	18	CAKRPWFAGGELYNEQFF	TGTGCCAAACGACCGTGGTTCGCTGGGGGCGAACTCTACAATGAGCAGTTCTTC
TRBV18	TRBJ1-1	-	-	13	CASSATENTEAFF	TGTGCCAGCTCAGCCACAGAGAACACTGAAGCTTTCTTT
TRBV27	TRBJ1-2	TRBD1	-	14	CASRRTGERNGYTF	TGTGCCAGCCGGCGAACAGGGGAGAGAAATGGCTACACCTTC
TRBV5-6	TRBJ2-2	TRBD2	once	17	CASSLVLAGDQTGELFF	TGTGCCAGCAGCTTGGTCCTAGCGGGAGATCAAACCGGGGAGCTGTTTTTT
TRBV4-1	TRBJ2-7	TRBD2	-	14	CAAGISSGSPEQYF	TGCGCCGCAGGGATATCTAGCGGGAGTCCCGAGCAGTACTTC
TRBV6-6	TRBJ1-1	-	-	16	CASEPNRAQMNTEAFF	TGTGCCAGCGAGCCAAACAGGGCCCAAATGAACACTGAAGCTTTCTTT
TRBV6-6	TRBJ1-4	-	-	15	CASSYSGGLQEKLFF	TGTGCCAGCAGTTACTCGGGAGGACTGCAAGAAAAACTGTTTTTT
TRBV19	TRBJ2-4	-	once	15	CASNLEAGAKNIQYF	TGTGCCAGTAACCTGGAGGCGGGAGCCAAAAACATTCAGTACTTC
TRBV27	TRBJ2-5	TRBD2	-	15	CASSSRLAVQETQYF	TGTGCCAGCAGTTCCAGACTAGCGGTACAAGAGACCCAGTACTTC
TRBV7-9	TRBJ1-1	-	-	15	CASSRDTPLNTEAFF	TGTGCCAGCAGCCGAGACACCCCTCTGAACACTGAAGCTTTCTTT
TRBV6-5	TRBJ2-3	TRBD1	-	15	CASSSGTGETDTQYF	TGTGCCAGCAGTTCCGGGACAGGGGAAACAGATACGCAGTATTTT
TRBV28	TRBJ2-5	-	-	14	CASSEGGIQETQYF	TGTGCCAGCAGCGAGGGTGGGATCCAAGAGACCCAGTACTTC
TRBV25-1	TRBJ2-2	-	-	17	CASSDPNFRIGTGELFF	TGTGCCAGCAGTGACCCAAATTTTAGGATCGGGACCGGGGAGCTGTTTTTT
TRBV11-2	TRBJ2-7	TRBD2	-	15	CASSPSSIAGIEQYF	TGTGCCAGCAGCCCCTCTTCCATAGCGGGGATCGAGCAGTACTTC
TRBV10-3	TRBJ2-7	-	-	12	CATKTAAYEQYF	TGTGCCACCAAGACAGCCGCCTACGAGCAGTACTTC
TRBV6-5	TRBJ1-5	TRBD1	-	13	CASSPTGAQPQHF	TGTGCCAGCAGTCCGACAGGGGCCCAGCCCCAGCATTTT
TRBV10-3	TRBJ2-5	-	-	11	CAIGPAETQYF	TGTGCCATCGGCCCCGCCGAGACCCAGTACTTC
TRBV19	TRBJ2-2	-	-	16	CASSIDTGAHTGELFF	TGTGCCAGTAGTATCGACACCGGGGCACACACCGGGGAGCTGTTTTTT
TRBV10-3	TRBJ2-1	TRBD2	-	16	CAISDLAGGVYNEQFF	TGTGCCATCAGTGACCTAGCGGGAGGGGTGTACAATGAGCAGTTCTTC
TRBV2	TRBJ1-5	-	-	16	CASSVPGTPMDQPQHF	TGTGCCAGCAGTGTTCCCGGGACCCCCATGGATCAGCCCCAGCATTTT
TRBV29-1	TRBJ2-2	TRBD1	-	16	CSVGSGTGVNTGELFF	TGCAGCGTTGGCTCCGGGACAGGAGTAAACACCGGGGAGCTGTTTTTT
TRBV28	TRBJ2-1	TRBD2	once	16	CASSPHTSGIINEQFF	TGTGCCAGCAGTCCCCATACTAGCGGGATTATCAATGAGCAGTTCTTC
TRBV27	TRBJ2-1	TRBD2	-	14	CASSKREYNYEQFF	TGTGCCAGCAGCAAGCGGGAGTATAACTATGAGCAGTTCTTC